The 4 T cell receptor beta chains given below trace back to one sample, sequenced in a study of blood T cell repertoires in COVID-19. Profiled with immunoSEQ multiplex PCR; TCRdb holds only in-frame clones, not every one. The top ten hold around 7% of the sample, which has about 80,000 clones, about 87% seen once. Input material: peripheral blood. The receptors derive from a woman older than 75 with acute or convalescent COVID-19.

The table lists this clone with a count of one. The chain is built from TRBV29-1 and TRBJ2-7; D remains unclear. CDR3 length: 12 residues. Trimming shortened V by 5 bases and J by 1 base, and 9 bases separated the two germline ends. CDR1 is SQVTM, CDR2 ANQGSEA, per germline. The CDR3 DNA follows: TGCAGCGTTTACGCAGGTTCCTACGAGCAGTACTTC. Its protein product is CSVYAGSYEQYF.

V usage is TRBV30 and J usage is TRBJ1-1; 7 bases fit TRBD1. This CDR3 is built from 15 residues. Unmatched junction bases numbered 5, after V lost 0 bases and J lost 1 base. Germline V gene lookup returns CDR1 GTSNPN and CDR2 SVGIG (reference sequence). CDR3 in amino acids: CAWSVLDRANTEAFF. In DNA, the CDR3 is TGTGCCTGGAGTGTACTCGACAGGGCGAACACTGAAGCTTTCTTT.

This chain links TRBV30 with TRBJ1-1; TRBD1 matches at 7 bases. The CDR3 consists of 14 residues. Germline CDR1 and CDR2: GTSNPN and SVGIG (reference sequence). The V gene end was trimmed by 3 bases and the J gene end by 1 base; junction bases not matched to a gene: 5. The CDR3 region has the DNA TGTGCCTGGAGCCGGGACAGCCCGAACACTGAAGCTTTCTTT. Translated, it gives CAWSRDSPNTEAFF.

This rearrangement joins TRBV28 to TRBJ2-7, with 7 bases that match TRBD1. The CDR3 covers 17 residues. Germline loops: CDR1 MDHEN, CDR2 SYDVKM. After removal of 4 bases from V and 0 bases from J, the junction contained 12 bases not matched to a gene. CDR3 bases: TGTGCCAGCAGTTCACCAACCCGACAGGGAAGCTCCTACGAGCAGTACTTC. Translated, it gives CASSSPTRQGSSYEQYF.